This T cell receptor beta chain derives from a study of blood T cells in healthy people across ages. Alongside a J-beta primer mix, a sample-barcoded 5' primer served in a second PCR lasting about 7 to 11 cycles. TCRdb independently ran MiXCR on the 5' RACE reads; one entry per CDR3 protein. The table records just over 800,000 distinct CDR3 sequences, 62% of them present only once. Trimming removed 2 bases from V and 10 bases from J, with 22 bases in between. Per the germline V gene, CDR1 is DFQATT and CDR2 is SNEGSKA (reference sequence). The CDR3 sequence is 15 residues long. V is TRBV20-1 and J is TRBJ2-3; D perhaps matches TRBD2 (5 bases). This receptor was identified in a man aged 25-45 years in good health. The sequencing input was blood. The CDR3 reads CSARISEGPTAAQYF. Written as DNA, the CDR3 is TGCAGTGCTAGAATCTCTGAGGGCCCGACCGCTGCGCAGTATTTT.